The 3 T cell receptor beta chains below were found in one sample sequenced in a study of shared clonotypes between healthy human individuals. Naive CD8 cells were CD45RO-negative, positively selected for CCR7, excluding terminally differentiated effector memory CD45RA+ cells. Profiled with immunoSEQ multiplex PCR; TCRdb holds only in-frame clones, not every one. The sample contains hundreds of thousands of clones, approximately 96% of which appear only once. Sample: naive CD8+ T cells sorted from blood. The receptors derive from a woman aged 25 to 45 in good health.

The chain employs TRBV9 and TRBJ2-2, with 13 bases fitting TRBD2. Germline trimming cut 2 bases from V and 0 bases from J; bases unmatched to any gene: 7. The CDR3 length is 19 residues. In germline, CDR1 is SGDLS, CDR2 YYNGEE. The CDR3, as DNA: TGTGCCAGCAGCGTCGTCGGGACTAGCGGGATTCCGAACACCGGGGAGCTGTTTTTT. Translated: CASSVVGTSGIPNTGELFF.

The V and J genes are TRBV19 and TRBJ1-1; D is perhaps TRBD1 (5 bases). The CDR3 has 13 amino acids. Trimming left V 5 bases short and J 3 bases short, with 10 bases between. The germline V gene has CDR1 LNHDA and CDR2 SQIVND (reference sequence). The CDR3 coding sequence is TGTGCCAGTAGTCGGGAGGGGCACACTGAAGCTTTCTTT. This gives the protein CASSREGHTEAFF.

This clone was picked up one time. Other nucleotide sequences in the sample specify the same CDR3. The V gene is TRBV7-6, the J gene TRBJ1-5; possibly TRBD1 for D (5 bases). The CDR3 extends over 15 amino acids. V gave up 0 bases and J gave up 4 bases, with 10 bases separating them. The germline V gene encodes CDR1 SGHVS and CDR2 FNYEAQ. In DNA form, the CDR3 reads TGTGCCAGCAGCTTAGCGCCAGGGAGTAATCAGCCCCAGCATTTT. This encodes CASSLAPGSNQPQHF.